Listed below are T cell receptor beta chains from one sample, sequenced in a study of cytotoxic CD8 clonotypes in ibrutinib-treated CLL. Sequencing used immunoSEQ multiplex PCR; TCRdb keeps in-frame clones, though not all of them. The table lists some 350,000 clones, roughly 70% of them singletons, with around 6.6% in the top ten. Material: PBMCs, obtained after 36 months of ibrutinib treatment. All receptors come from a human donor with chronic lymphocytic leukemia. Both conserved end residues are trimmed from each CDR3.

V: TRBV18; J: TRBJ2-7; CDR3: ASSPPGVGAYEQY
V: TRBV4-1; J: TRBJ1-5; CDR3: ASSPRGASNQPQH
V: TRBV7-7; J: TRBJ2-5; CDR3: ASSPRFLDQETQY
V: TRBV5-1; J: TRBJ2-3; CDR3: ASSARGADTQY
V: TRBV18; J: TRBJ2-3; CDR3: ASSRRTSGVADTQY
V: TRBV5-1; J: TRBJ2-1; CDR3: ASSLEGQPRAEQF
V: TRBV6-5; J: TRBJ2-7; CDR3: ASSPRDSYYEQY
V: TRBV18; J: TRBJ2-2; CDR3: ASSENPHTGELF
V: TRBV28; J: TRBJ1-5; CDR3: ASSPRGWVRPPYRYGQPQH
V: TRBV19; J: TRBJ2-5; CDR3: ASSITLAGQETQY
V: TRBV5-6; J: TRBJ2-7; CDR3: ASSLGYRFFGEQY
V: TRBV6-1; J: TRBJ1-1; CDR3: ASSGLTENTEAF
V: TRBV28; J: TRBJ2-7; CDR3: ASMEGNGSYEQY
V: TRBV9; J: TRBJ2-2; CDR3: ASKGAGGELF
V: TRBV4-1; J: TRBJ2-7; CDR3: AKDRAPGEQY
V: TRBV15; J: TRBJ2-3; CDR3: ATSRDFGGGADTQY
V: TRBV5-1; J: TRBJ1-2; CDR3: ASSLGSTEDGYT
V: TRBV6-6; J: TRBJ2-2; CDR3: ASRPIGAGELF
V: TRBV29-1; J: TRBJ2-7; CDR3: SVPGQGTYEQY
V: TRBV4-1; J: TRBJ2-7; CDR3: ASSRWGAGTNEQY
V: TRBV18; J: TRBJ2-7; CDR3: ASSPRAGQGGYEQY
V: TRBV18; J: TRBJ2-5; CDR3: ASSPLGTTPTRPTETQY
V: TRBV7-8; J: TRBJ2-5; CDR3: ASSLLPLAGGQETQY
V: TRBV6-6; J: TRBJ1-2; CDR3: ASSYPDRRGYT
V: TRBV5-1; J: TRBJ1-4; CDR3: ASSLVGETGEKLF
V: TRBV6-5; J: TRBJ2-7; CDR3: ASSVTNSYEQY
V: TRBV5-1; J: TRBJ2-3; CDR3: ASSLVLAGGRTDTQY
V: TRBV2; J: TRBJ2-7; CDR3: ASSEALGRGYGRYEQY
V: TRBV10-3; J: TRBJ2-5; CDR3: ATELGLAGVGETQY
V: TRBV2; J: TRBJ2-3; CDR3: ASSEGGRGYTDTQY
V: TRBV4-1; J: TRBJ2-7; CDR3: ASSQASGQGVFYEQY
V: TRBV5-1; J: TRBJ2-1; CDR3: ASSLRRTSGTDNEQF
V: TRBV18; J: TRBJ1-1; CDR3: ASSPPRSDMNTEAF
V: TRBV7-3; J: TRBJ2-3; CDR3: ASSLGWVSSTDTQY
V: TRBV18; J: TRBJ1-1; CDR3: ASSSDRGAEAF
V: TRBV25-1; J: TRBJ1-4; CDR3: ASSAFTPGEKLF
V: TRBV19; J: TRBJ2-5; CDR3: ASSQGYQETQY
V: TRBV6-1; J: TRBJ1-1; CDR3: ASSEARTGGSEAF
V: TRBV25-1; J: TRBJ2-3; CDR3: ASSEAWGSSTDTQY
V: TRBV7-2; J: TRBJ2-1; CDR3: ASSSPNWNEQF
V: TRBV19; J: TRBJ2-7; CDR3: ASSIRDRGTYEQY
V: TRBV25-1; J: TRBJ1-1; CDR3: ASSDSRTGEAF
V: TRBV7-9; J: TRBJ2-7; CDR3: ASSWDQYEQY
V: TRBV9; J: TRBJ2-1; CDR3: ASSGGVPYNEQF
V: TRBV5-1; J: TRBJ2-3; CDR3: ASSFDAGGLSTDTQY
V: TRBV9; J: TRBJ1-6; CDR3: ASSGTGALKSPLH
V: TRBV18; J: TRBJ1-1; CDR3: ASSRSGQRNTEAF
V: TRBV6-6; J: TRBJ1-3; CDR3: ASTTLRGLSGNTIY
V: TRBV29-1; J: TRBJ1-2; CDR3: SVEDPTGAGGYT
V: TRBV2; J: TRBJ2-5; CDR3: ASSTGAGRETQY
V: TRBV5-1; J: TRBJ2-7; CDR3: ASSLGLAGGYEQY
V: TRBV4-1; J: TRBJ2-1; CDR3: ASSQELAGFNNEQF
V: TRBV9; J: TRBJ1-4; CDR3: ASAGQTGAEKLF
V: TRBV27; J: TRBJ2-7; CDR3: ASSSQDRAYEQY
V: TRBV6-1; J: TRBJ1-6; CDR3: ASSEVLGTGTYNSPLH
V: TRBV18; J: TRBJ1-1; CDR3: ASSPEPGTGPEAF
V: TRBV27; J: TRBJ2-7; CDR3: ASSLIDSHEQY
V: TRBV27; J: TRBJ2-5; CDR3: ASSLSSRGETQY
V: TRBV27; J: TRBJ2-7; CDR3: ASSPGGGWNYEQY
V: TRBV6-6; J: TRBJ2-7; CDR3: ASSYFWERDEQY